This entry features one T cell receptor beta chain sequence. Its matching antigen is unknown. Expansion of antigen-specific CD4+ T cells with viral peptide pools was carried out by the ViraFEST assay before sequencing. Cultured cells yielded isolated CD4+ T cells after approximately nine days. Participants got two doses of BNT162b2 or mRNA-1273 vaccine. These data belong to a study of vaccination effects on CD4 cells after COVID-19. TCRdb's copy holds only in-frame clones and misses some; the assay was immunoSEQ multiplex PCR. Among around 81,000 clones listed, 60% to 80% were seen once. Germline-derived CDR1 and CDR2 are SGHDN and FVKESK. The CDR3 length is 15 residues. V lost 4 bases to trimming and J lost 1 base, with 11 bases between them.

The chain employs TRBV14 and TRBJ2-1; TRBD1 is a possible D gene (6 bases). The TCR originated in a human donor who received a COVID-19 vaccine. The sample consisted of CD4+ T cells from PBMCs cultured with HCoV-OC43 spike peptides, taken after COVID-19 vaccination. Subset described: HCoV-OC43 spike overlapping peptide pool stimulation. The chain's CDR3 is CASSRPGTSYNEQFF. CDR3 sequence (DNA): TGTGCCAGCAGCCGTCCCGGGACATCCTACAATGAGCAGTTCTTC.